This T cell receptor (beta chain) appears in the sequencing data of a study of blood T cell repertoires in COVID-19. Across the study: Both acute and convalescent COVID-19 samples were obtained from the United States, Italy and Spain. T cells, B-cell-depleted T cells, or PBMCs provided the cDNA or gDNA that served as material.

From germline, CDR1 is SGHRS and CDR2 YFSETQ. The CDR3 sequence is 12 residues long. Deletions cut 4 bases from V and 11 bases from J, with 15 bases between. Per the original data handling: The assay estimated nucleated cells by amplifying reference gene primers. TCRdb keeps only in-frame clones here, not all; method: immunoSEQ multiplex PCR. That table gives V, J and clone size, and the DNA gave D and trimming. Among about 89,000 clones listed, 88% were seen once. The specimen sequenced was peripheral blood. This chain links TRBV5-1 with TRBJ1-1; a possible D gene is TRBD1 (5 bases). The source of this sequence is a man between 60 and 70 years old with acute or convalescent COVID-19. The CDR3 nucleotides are TGCGCCAGCAGCCCCTTGGGCAGGGTCGCTTTCTTT. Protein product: CASSPLGRVAFF.